One and the same sample provided the 27 T cell receptor beta chains below, sequenced in a study of blood T cell repertoires in COVID-19. Assay: immunoSEQ multiplex PCR; the TCRdb copy retains only in-frame clones and omits some. The sample records 60,000 to 75,000 clones, approximately 80% being singletons. Material: peripheral blood. All receptors derive from a woman between 65 and 79 years old with acute or convalescent COVID-19.

This clone was observed a handful of times. V is TRBV4-1 and J is TRBJ1-1; no clear D gene. The germline CDR1 and CDR2 sequences are MGHRA and YSYEKL. CDR3 length equals 15 residues. The V end was cut by 7 bases, the J end by 3 bases, with 18 bases between. The CDR3 DNA reads TGCGCCAGCACCTCATCCTCCGCGGGGTACACTGAAGCTTTCTTT. Protein: CASTSSSAGYTEAFF.

The chain is built from TRBV3-1 (or the pseudogene TRBV3-2) and TRBJ1-1; D is unresolved. Germline CDR1 reads LGHDT; CDR2 reads YNNKEL (reference sequence). This CDR3 comprises 14 residues. V gave up 5 bases and J gave up 1 base, with 11 bases separating them. CDR3 nucleotides: TGTGCCAGCAGCGACATGGCGGGGAACACTGAAGCTTTCTTT. Amino acid sequence: CASSDMAGNTEAFF.

The CDR3 DNA sequence: TGTGCCACCAGCAGACCGGGACAGGCCTGCACCTTC. As protein: CATSRPGQACTF. V usage is TRBV15 and J usage is TRBJ1-2; 8 bases line up with TRBD1. CDR3 size: 12 residues. The trim removed 2 bases at V and 13 bases at J, leaving 6 bases unmatched. The germline gives CDR1 LNHNV, CDR2 YYDKDF (reference sequence).

The chain links TRBV19 to TRBJ1-1, with 7 bases aligning to TRBD1. With V trimmed by 4 bases and J by 1 base, 3 bases remained unmatched. The CDR3 contains 14 residues. Germline CDR1 reads LNHDA; CDR2 reads SQIVND (reference sequence). The CDR3 region has the DNA TGTGCCAGTAGTACAAGGACAGGGAACACTGAAGCTTTCTTT. The encoded protein is CASSTRTGNTEAFF.

This chain links TRBV5-1 with TRBJ2-1; possible D gene TRBD2, 6 bases. The germline V and J ends were trimmed by 7 bases and 0 bases, with 26 bases remaining between them. CDR1 is SGHRS, CDR2 YFSETQ, per germline. The CDR3 sequence is 19 residues long. The CDR3 protein is CASPYGGTRHSSSYNEQFF. For the CDR3, the DNA is TGCGCCAGCCCCTATGGAGGGACTCGCCACTCGAGCTCCTACAATGAGCAGTTCTTC. Full variable domain (outside the CDR3, taken from reference TRBV5-1 and TRBJ2-1): KAGVTQTPRYLIKTRGQQVTLSCSPISGHRSVSWYQQTPGQGLQFLFEYFSETQRNKGNFPGRFSGRQFSNSRSEMNVSTLELGDSALYLCASPYGGTRHSSSYNEQFFGPGTRLTVL.

The gene calls are TRBV12-1 and TRBJ2-3; the table assigns TRBD2, which was not confirmed against the DNA. TRBV12-1 is a documented pseudogene. This CDR3 region has 16 residues. As DNA, the CDR3 is TGTGCCAGCAGCTCTCGACCGAGGACTAGCACAGATACGCAGTATTTT. Amino acids: CASSSRPRTSTDTQYF.

The chain recombines TRBV2 with TRBJ2-7; no clear D gene. Trimming removed 5 bases at V and 3 bases at J, with 11 bases between. CDR1 SNHLY and CDR2 FYNNEI come from the germline V gene. CDR3 length equals 13 residues. The CDR3 reads CASSFDPSYEQYF. The CDR3 DNA reads TGTGCCAGCAGTTTCGACCCTAGCTACGAGCAGTACTTC.

The chain uses TRBV5-1 and TRBJ2-1, with TRBD2 identical over 8 bases. CDR1 SGHRS and CDR2 YFSETQ come from the germline V gene. Trimming at V came to 1 base and at J to 4 bases, leaving 1 base not matched to a gene. This CDR3 contains 14 residues. Here the CDR3 DNA reads TGCGCCAGCAGCTTGTCGGGGGGGTACAATGAGCAGTTCTTC. Translated, it gives CASSLSGGYNEQFF.

The chain joins TRBV10-3 to TRBJ2-1; 10 nucleotides agree with TRBD1. The CDR3 is 15 residues long. Germline V gene data show CDR1 as ENHRY and CDR2 as SYGVKD. Losses at the gene ends were 6 bases for V and 9 bases for J; bases not matched to a gene: 11. CDR3 sequence reads: CAIRTGTGDAGEQFF. The CDR3 DNA reads as TGTGCCATCAGAACCGGGACAGGGGACGCGGGTGAGCAGTTCTTC.

The rearrangement joins TRBV3-1 (or the pseudogene TRBV3-2) to TRBJ2-5; no definite D call. CDR1 LGHDT and CDR2 YNNKEL come from the germline V gene (reference sequence). The CDR3 covers 15 residues. Trimming cost V 0 bases and J 7 bases, with 15 bases left between them. The CDR3 nucleotides read TGTGCCAGCAGCCAAGATCCCCAGAACGTACGGACCCAGTACTTC. Translated: CASSQDPQNVRTQYF.

This clone was counted only a few times. The rearrangement links TRBV12-3 or TRBV12-4 to TRBJ2-2; D gene unclear. V lost 4 bases, J lost 4 bases, and 7 bases lay in between. This CDR3 is built from 13 residues. CDR3 bases: TGTGCCAGCAGTTGGCTCACCACCGGGGAGCTGTTTTTT. Protein: CASSWLTTGELFF.

The chain recombines TRBV18 with TRBJ2-2; 9 bases are a match to TRBD1. The CDR3 loop spans 17 amino acids. Germline CDR1 reads KGHSH; CDR2 reads LQKENI. Trimming removed 0 bases from V and 4 bases from J; junction bases left unmatched: 6. As DNA, the CDR3 is TGTGCCAGCTCACCACCTGGACAGGGGCTTGGCACCGGGGAGCTGTTTTTT. It encodes CASSPPGQGLGTGELFF.

This chain joins TRBV7-2 and TRBJ1-5; no reliable D call. Per the germline V gene, CDR1 is SGHTA and CDR2 is FQGNSA. The CDR3 has 15 amino acids. V was cut by 5 bases and J by 7 bases, with 18 bases left in between. The CDR3 loop reads CASSPTPSSGQPQHF. In nucleotides, the CDR3 is TGTGCCAGCAGCCCCACGCCCTCCTCGGGGCAGCCCCAGCATTTT.

The rearrangement links TRBV6-5 to TRBJ2-7; maybe TRBD1 (6 bases). Trimming removed 2 bases from V and 9 bases from J, with 17 bases in between. Looked up from germline, CDR1 is MNHEY and CDR2 is SVGAGI. CDR3 length equals 14 residues. The CDR3 region is CASSYRETGFWQYF. In DNA form, the CDR3 reads TGTGCCAGCAGTTACAGAGAGACAGGATTCTGGCAGTACTTC.

The chain recombines TRBV3-1 (or the pseudogene TRBV3-2) with TRBJ1-6, with D possibly being TRBD1 (6 bases). Germline V lookup: CDR1 LGHDT, CDR2 YNNKEL (reference sequence). This CDR3 comprises 18 residues. Deletions cut 4 bases from V and 6 bases from J, with 22 bases between. CDR3 DNA: TGTGCCAGCAGCCGCGCTCCCGGACGGACAGTCATTAATTCACCCCTCCACTTT. It is translated as CASSRAPGRTVINSPLHF.

This clone was counted a single time. This rearrangement joins TRBV7-6 to TRBJ2-1, with 13 positions matching TRBD2. This CDR3 has 16 amino acids. Looked up from germline, CDR1 is SGHVS and CDR2 is FNYEAQ. V was clipped by 5 bases and J by 6 bases; unmatched bases: 7. This CDR3 reads CASSPRLAGGLNEQFF. CDR3 bases: TGTGCCAGCAGCCCCAGACTAGCGGGGGGTCTCAATGAGCAGTTCTTC.

The genes are TRBV14 and TRBJ2-7; 7 nucleotides agree with TRBD2. Trimming cost V 1 base and J 3 bases; bases outside gene matches: 9. This CDR3 is built from 16 residues. Germline CDR1 reads SGHDN; CDR2 reads FVKESK. The CDR3 protein is CASSQGPGTTFYEQYF. CDR3 bases: TGTGCCAGCAGCCAAGGACCCGGGACTACCTTCTACGAGCAGTACTTC.

CDR3 in amino acids: CASSLTGTGVYNEQFF. CDR3 sequence (DNA): TGTGCCAGTAGTTTGACCGGGACAGGGGTCTACAATGAGCAGTTCTTC. The J gene is TRBJ2-1, the V gene TRBV19, with 10 bases that match TRBD1. CDR3 size: 16 residues. The germline gives CDR1 LNHDA, CDR2 SQIVND (reference sequence). V shed 5 bases, J shed 3 bases, and the junction held 7 bases outside the gene matches.

The chain recombines TRBV7-9 with TRBJ1-1, with D possibly being TRBD1 (6 bases). Trimming took 3 bases from V and 1 from J, leaving 12 bases between them. The CDR3 spans 15 residues. Germline values: CDR1 SEHNR, CDR2 FQNEAQ (reference sequence). The CDR3: CASSLTGPSNTEAFF. The CDR3 bases are TGTGCCAGCAGCTTGACAGGACCGTCGAACACTGAAGCTTTCTTT.

This clone was recorded a few times. The rearrangement joins TRBV9 to TRBJ1-2, with D perhaps matching TRBD1 (6 bases). The CDR3 spans 16 residues. V dropped 7 bases and J dropped 0 bases, with 19 bases sitting between them. CDR1 and CDR2 (germline): SGDLS, YYNGEE. The DNA of the CDR3 is TGTGCCAGCCAGGTGAACAGGGATGGAGCTAACTATGGCTACACCTTC. Translating it yields CASQVNRDGANYGYTF.

J is TRBJ2-7 and V is TRBV6-1, with D possibly TRBD1 on 5 matching bases. Germline-derived CDR1 and CDR2 are MNHNS and SASEGT. The V end was cut by 2 bases, the J end by 6 bases, with 17 bases between. The length of the CDR3 is 15 residues. The CDR3 coding sequence is TGTGCCAGCAGTGAATTTCTCGCAGGGCCTAGCGAGCAGTACTTC. It is translated as CASSEFLAGPSEQYF.

This chain links TRBV5-5 with TRBJ1-2; 7 positions match TRBD1. The CDR3 consists of 16 residues. Germline assignment: CDR1 SGHKS and CDR2 YYEKEE (reference sequence). V lost 4 bases and J lost 0; bases outside the gene matches: 9. This CDR3 is CASSRDRQQSNYGYTF. CDR3 in DNA: TGTGCCAGCAGCCGGGACAGACAGCAATCTAACTATGGCTACACCTTC.

The chain is built from TRBV5-1 and TRBJ1-3; D is uncertain. Germline V gene data show CDR1 as SGHRS and CDR2 as YFSETQ. CDR3 length: 16 residues. The ends were cut back, 0 bases at V and 0 bases at J, with 10 bases in the middle. CDR3 nucleotide sequence: TGCGCCAGCAGCTTGGGTCAGTTAAGCTCTGGAAACACCATATATTTT. Residues: CASSLGQLSSGNTIYF. Full variable domain (outside the CDR3, taken from reference TRBV5-1 and TRBJ1-3): KAGVTQTPRYLIKTRGQQVTLSCSPISGHRSVSWYQQTPGQGLQFLFEYFSETQRNKGNFPGRFSGRQFSNSRSEMNVSTLELGDSALYLCASSLGQLSSGNTIYFGEGSWLTVV.

This clone was counted only a few times. The chain links TRBV6-1 to TRBJ2-3, with D tentatively TRBD2 (6 bases). Germline V gives CDR1 MNHNS, CDR2 SASEGT. Between the trimmed V and J ends, which lost 4 bases and 0 bases, there was a span of 14 bases. The CDR3 is 16 amino acids. The CDR3 region is CASSVNPGLSTDTQYF. The CDR3 DNA reads TGTGCCAGCAGTGTGAACCCGGGACTTAGCACAGATACGCAGTATTTT.

The chain carries TRBV4-2 and TRBJ2-5; 7 positions match TRBD2. This CDR3 spans 16 amino acids. The germline V gene has CDR1 LGHNA and CDR2 YNFKEQ. With V trimmed by 0 bases and J by 7 bases, 11 bases remained unmatched. CDR3: CASSQDLGGGRGTQYF. The CDR3 nucleotides are TGTGCCAGCAGCCAAGACCTCGGGGGTGGGAGGGGGACCCAGTACTTC.

This chain links TRBV3-1 (or the pseudogene TRBV3-2) with TRBJ2-6, with D maybe TRBD1 (6 bases). V was pared by 6 bases and J by 0 bases, with 12 bases between. CDR1 and CDR2 from the germline V gene are LGHDT and YNNKEL (reference sequence). The CDR3 sequence is 16 residues long. CDR3 DNA sequence: TGTGCCAGCAGTCGCGACAGGACCTCTGGGGCCAACGTCCTGACTTTC. This translates into CASSRDRTSGANVLTF.

The genes are TRBV29-1 and TRBJ2-3; TRBD2 matches 12 bases. The trim removed 7 bases at V and 5 bases at J, leaving 7 bases unmatched. Germline CDR1 is SQVTM and CDR2 is ANQGSEA. CDR3 length: 14 residues. The CDR3 DNA is TGCAGCGGAAGACTAGCGGGGGTTCTAGATACGCAGTATTTT. Translating it yields CSGRLAGVLDTQYF.